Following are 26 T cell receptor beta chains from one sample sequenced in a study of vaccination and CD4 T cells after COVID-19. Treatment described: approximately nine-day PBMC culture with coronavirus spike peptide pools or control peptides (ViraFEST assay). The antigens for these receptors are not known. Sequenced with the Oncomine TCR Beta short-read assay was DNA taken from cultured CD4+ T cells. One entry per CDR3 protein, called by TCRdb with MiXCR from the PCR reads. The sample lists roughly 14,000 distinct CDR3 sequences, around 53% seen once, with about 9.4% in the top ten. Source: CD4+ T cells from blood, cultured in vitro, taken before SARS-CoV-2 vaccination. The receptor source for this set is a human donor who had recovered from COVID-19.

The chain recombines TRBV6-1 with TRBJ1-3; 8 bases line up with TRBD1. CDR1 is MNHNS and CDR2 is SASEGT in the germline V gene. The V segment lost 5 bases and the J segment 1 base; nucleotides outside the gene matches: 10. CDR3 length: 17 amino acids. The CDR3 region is CASSTPQGAKSGNTIYF. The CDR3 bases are TGTGCCAGCAGTACCCCCCAGGGGGCAAAGTCTGGAAACACCATATATTTT.

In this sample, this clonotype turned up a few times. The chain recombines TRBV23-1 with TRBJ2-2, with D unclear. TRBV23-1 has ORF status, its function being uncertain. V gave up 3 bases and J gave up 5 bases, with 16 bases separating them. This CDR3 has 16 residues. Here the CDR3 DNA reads TGCGCCAGCAGTCATTTGGAAGCGCCTCGGACCGGGGAGCTGTTTTTT. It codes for CASSHLEAPRTGELFF.

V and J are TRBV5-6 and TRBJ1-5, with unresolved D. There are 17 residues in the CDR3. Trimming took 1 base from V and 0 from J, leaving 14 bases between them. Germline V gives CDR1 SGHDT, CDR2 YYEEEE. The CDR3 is CASSLNRGMNSNQPQHF. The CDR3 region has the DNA TGTGCCAGCAGCTTGAACCGCGGAATGAATAGCAATCAGCCCCAGCATTTT.

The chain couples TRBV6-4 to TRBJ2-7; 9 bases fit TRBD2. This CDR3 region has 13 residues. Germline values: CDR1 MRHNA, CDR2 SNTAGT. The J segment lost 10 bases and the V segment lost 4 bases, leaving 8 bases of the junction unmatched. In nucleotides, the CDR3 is TGTGCCAGCAGTGCGGGACTAGCCGCCAACCAGTACTTC. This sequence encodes CASSAGLAANQYF.

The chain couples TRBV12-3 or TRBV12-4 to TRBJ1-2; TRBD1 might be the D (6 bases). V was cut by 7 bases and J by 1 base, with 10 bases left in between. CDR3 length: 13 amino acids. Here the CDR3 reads CASNKGVNYGYTF. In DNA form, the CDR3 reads TGTGCCAGCAATAAGGGGGTTAACTATGGCTACACCTTC.

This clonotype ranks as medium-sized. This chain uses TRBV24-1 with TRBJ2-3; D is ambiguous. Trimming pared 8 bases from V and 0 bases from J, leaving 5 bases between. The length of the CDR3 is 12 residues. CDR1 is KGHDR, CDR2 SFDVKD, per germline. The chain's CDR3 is CATKSSTDTQYF. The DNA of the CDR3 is TGTGCCACCAAAAGTAGCACAGATACGCAGTATTTT.

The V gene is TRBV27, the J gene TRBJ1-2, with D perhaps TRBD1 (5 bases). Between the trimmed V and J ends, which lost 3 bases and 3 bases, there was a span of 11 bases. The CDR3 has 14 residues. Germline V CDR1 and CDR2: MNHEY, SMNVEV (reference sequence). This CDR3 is CASSLGQGYYGYTF. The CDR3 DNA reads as TGTGCCAGCAGTTTGGGGCAGGGCTACTATGGCTACACCTTC.

This CDR3 is CASSLDPGGGGGYTF. The CDR3 region has the DNA TGTGCCAGCAGCTTAGACCCGGGAGGGGGAGGCGGCTACACCTTC. This sequence joins TRBV7-2 and TRBJ1-2, with D possibly being TRBD1 (6 bases). Germline V gene lookup returns CDR1 SGHTA and CDR2 FQGNSA. V shed 1 base and J shed 8 bases, with 17 bases lying between them. CDR3 length: 15 amino acids.

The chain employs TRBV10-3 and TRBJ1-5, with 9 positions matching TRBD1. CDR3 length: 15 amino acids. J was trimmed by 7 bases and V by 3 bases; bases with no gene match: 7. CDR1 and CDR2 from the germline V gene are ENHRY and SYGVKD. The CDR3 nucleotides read TGTGCCATCAGTGATGGGACAGGGTCATCGCAGCCCCAGCATTTT. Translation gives CAISDGTGSSQPQHF.

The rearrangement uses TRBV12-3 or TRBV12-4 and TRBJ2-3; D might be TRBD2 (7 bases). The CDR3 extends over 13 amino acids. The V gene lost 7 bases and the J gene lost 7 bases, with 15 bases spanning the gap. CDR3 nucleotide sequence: TGTGCCAGCAATTCCCGGGGGGCGTATACGCAGTATTTT. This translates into CASNSRGAYTQYF.

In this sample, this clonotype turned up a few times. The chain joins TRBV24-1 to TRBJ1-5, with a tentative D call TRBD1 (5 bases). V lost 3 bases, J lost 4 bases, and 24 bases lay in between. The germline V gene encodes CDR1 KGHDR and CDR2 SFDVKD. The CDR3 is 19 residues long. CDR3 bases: TGTGCCACCAGTGATCAATGGGCGGTTAAACAGGCCGCGAATCAGCCCCAGCATTTT. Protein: CATSDQWAVKQAANQPQHF.

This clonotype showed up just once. DNA of the CDR3: TGTGCCAGCAGCAGCGCCAGTCCGGATACGCAGTATTTT. Translating it yields CASSSASPDTQYF. The chain employs TRBV7-9 and TRBJ2-3; no clear D. V lost 5 bases to trimming and J lost 6 bases, with 12 bases between them. Looked up from germline, CDR1 is SEHNR and CDR2 is FQNEAQ (reference sequence). This CDR3 region has 13 residues. Looking up the rest from reference TRBV7-9 and TRBJ2-3 gives the full variable domain: DTGVSQNPRHKITKRGQNVTFRCDPISEHNRLYWYRQTLGQGPEFLTYFQNEAQLEKSRLLSDRFSAERPKGSFSTLEIQRTEQGDSAMYLCASSSASPDTQYFGPGTRLTVL.

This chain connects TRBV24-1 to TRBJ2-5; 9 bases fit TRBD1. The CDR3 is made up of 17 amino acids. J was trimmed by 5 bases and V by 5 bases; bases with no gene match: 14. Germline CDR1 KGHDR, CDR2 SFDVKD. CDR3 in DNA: TGTGCCACCAGTGGACCGGGACAGGGTTTAGAAAGGGAGACCCAGTACTTC. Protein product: CATSGPGQGLERETQYF.

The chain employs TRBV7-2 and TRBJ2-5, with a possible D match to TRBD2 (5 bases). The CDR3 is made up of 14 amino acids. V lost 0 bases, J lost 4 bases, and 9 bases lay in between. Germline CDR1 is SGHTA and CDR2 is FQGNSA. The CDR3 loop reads CASSLALAVETQYF. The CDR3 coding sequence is TGTGCCAGCAGCTTAGCCCTAGCAGTAGAGACCCAGTACTTC. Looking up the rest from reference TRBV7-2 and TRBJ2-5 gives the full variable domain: GAGVSQSPSNKVTEKGKDVELRCDPISGHTALYWYRQSLGQGLEFLIYFQGNSAPDKSGLPSDRFSAERTGGSVSTLTIQRTQQEDSAVYLCASSLALAVETQYFGPGTRLLVL.

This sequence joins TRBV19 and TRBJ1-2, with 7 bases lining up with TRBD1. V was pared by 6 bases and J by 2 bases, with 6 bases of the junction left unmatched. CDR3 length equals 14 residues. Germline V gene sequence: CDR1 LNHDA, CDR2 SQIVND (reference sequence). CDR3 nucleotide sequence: TGTGCCAGTAGGGATAGACAGGGCAACTATGGCTACACCTTC. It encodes CASRDRQGNYGYTF.

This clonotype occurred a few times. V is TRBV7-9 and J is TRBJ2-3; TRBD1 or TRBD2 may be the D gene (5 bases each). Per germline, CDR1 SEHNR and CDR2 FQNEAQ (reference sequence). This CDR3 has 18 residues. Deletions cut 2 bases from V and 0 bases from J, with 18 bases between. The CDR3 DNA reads TGTGCCAGCAGCTTAAGAGGGAGTGGGACGTCAAGCACAGATACGCAGTATTTT. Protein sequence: CASSLRGSGTSSTDTQYF.

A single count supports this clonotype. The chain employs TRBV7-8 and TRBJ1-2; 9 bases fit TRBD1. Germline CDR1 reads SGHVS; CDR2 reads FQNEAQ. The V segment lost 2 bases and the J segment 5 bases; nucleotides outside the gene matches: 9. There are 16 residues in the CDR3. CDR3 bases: TGTGCCAGCAGCTTAATCACAGGGGGCGCGGGGTATGGCTACACCTTC. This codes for CASSLITGGAGYGYTF.

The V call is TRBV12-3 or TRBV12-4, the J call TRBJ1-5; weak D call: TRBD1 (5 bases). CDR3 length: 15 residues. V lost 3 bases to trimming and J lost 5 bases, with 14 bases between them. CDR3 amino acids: CASSLRGADYQPQHF. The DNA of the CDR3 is TGTGCCAGCAGTTTGCGGGGCGCGGATTATCAGCCCCAGCATTTT.

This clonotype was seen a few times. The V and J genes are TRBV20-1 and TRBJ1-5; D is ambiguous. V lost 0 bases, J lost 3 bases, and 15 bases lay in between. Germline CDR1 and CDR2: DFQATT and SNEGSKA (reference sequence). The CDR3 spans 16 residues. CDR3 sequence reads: CSARDLRVPYNQPQHF. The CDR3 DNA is TGCAGTGCTAGAGATCTTCGAGTACCCTACAATCAGCCCCAGCATTTT.

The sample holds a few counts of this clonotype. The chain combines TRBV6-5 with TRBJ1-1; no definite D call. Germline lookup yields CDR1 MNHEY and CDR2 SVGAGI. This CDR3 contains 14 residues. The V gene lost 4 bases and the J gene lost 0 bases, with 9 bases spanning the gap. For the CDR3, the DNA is TGTGCCAGCAGTTCGGGTCGGATGAACACTGAAGCTTTCTTT. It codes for CASSSGRMNTEAFF.

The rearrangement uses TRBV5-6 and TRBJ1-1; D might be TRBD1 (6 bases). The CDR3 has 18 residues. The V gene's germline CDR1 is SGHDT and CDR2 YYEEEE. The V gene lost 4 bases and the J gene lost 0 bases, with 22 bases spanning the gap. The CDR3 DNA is TGTGCCAGCAGCCCGGAGAAAGGGGGAATCCTAGTGAACACTGAAGCTTTCTTT. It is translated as CASSPEKGGILVNTEAFF.

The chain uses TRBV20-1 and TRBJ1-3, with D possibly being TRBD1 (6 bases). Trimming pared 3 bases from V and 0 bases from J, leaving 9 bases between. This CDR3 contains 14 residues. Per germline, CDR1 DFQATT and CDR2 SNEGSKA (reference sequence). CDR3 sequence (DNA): TGCAGTGCTAGGGACAGCCGCTCTGGAAACACCATATATTTT. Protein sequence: CSARDSRSGNTIYF.

Written as DNA, the CDR3 is TGTGCCAGCAGTGAAAACGCAGGGGCTAAACAGCCCCAGCATTTT. Amino acids: CASSENAGAKQPQHF. The chain carries TRBV6-1 and TRBJ1-5; perhaps TRBD1 as D (6 bases). V shed 2 bases and J shed 7 bases, with 15 bases lying between them. The CDR3 loop spans 15 amino acids. Germline CDR1 MNHNS, CDR2 SASEGT.

Here the CDR3 DNA reads TGTGCCAGCAGTTCCCAGGGAGGGGCCTATAATTCACCCCTCCACTTT. This translates into CASSSQGGAYNSPLHF. This sequence joins TRBV12-3 or TRBV12-4 and TRBJ1-6, with D tentatively TRBD1 (5 bases). The length of the CDR3 is 16 residues. V gave up 4 bases and J gave up 2 bases, with 12 bases separating them.

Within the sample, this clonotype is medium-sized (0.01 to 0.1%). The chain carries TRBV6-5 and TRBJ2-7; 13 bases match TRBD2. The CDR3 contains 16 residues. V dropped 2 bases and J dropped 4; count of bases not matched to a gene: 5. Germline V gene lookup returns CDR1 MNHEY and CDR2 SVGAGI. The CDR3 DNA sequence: TGTGCCAGCAGTTACCCGCCGACTAGCGGGAGGTACGAGCAGTACTTC. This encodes CASSYPPTSGRYEQYF.

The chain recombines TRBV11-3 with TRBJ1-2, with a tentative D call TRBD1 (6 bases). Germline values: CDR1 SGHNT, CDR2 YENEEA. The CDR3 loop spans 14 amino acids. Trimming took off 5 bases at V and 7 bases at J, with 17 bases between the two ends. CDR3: CASSQQGRGGGYTF. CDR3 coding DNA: TGTGCCAGCAGCCAGCAGGGCAGGGGTGGTGGCTACACCTTC.